This T cell receptor (beta chain) was documented in a study of T cells after yellow fever vaccination. Study in general: With SMART-Seq v4 Ultra Low Input, the fractions containing low cell numbers were prepared.

The CDR3 is 16 amino acids. Germline CDR1 and CDR2: MNHEY and SVGAGI. The V end lost 2 bases, the J end lost 0 bases, and 11 bases lay between the germline ends. Study-level points and caveats: Researchers noted that a small share of clonotypes showed up in both CD4 and CD8 compartments. Abundant clonotypes from the bulk population could contaminate FACS-sorted repertoires.

5'RACE template switching added a universal primer site and UMIs to TCR cDNA. TCRdb independently ran MiXCR on the 5' RACE reads; one entry per CDR3 protein. Here the sample spans about 350,000 distinct CDR3 sequences, around 8.1% being singletons. This clonotype has more than one count but fewer than ten. The antigen is not known. The sequence was obtained from a man in his late teens or twenties who received the YFV17D yellow fever vaccine. The sequences come from PBMCs, collected more than 40 days after the first yellow fever vaccination. The rearrangement links TRBV6-5 to TRBJ1-3; no reliable D call. The CDR3 reads CASSYPSGLSGNTIYF. The CDR3 DNA reads TGTGCCAGCAGTTACCCCAGTGGGCTCTCTGGAAACACCATATATTTT.